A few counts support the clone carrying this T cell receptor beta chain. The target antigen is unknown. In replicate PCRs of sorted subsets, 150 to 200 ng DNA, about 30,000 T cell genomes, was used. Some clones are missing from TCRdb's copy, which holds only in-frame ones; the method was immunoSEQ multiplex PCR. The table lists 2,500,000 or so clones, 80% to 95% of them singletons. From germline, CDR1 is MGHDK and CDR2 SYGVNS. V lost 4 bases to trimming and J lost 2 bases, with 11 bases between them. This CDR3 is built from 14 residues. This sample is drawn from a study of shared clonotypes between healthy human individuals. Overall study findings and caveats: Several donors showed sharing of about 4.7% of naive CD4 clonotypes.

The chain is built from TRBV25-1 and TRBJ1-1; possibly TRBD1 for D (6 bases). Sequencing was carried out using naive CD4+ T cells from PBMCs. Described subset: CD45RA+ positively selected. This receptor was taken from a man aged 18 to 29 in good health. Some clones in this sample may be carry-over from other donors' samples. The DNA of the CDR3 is TGTGCCAGCAGTGGACAGGTTAGTAACACTGAAGCTTTCTTT. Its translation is CASSGQVSNTEAFF.